This passage covers 20 T cell receptor beta chains from one sample sequenced in a study of blood T cell repertoires in COVID-19. Sequencing was performed with immunoSEQ multiplex PCR; in TCRdb, only in-frame clones are kept and a portion is missing. Of around 210,000 clones listed, about 82% are singletons. Sequenced input: peripheral blood. All receptors derive from a man aged 50 to 60 with COVID-19, enrolled during active disease.

The DNA of the CDR3 is TGTGCCAGCAGCTTATTTCCTCCCTACACCTTC. Translating it yields CASSLFPPYTF. This chain links TRBV7-9 with TRBJ1-2; no clear D gene. V shed 2 bases and J shed 10 bases, with 8 bases lying between them. Germline V lookup: CDR1 SEHNR, CDR2 FQNEAQ (reference sequence). CDR3 length equals 11 residues.

The chain recombines TRBV11-2 with TRBJ2-7, with D perhaps matching TRBD1 (5 bases). V lost 1 base and J 2 bases, leaving 15 bases between the germline ends. This CDR3 comprises 16 residues. The germline V gene has CDR1 SGHAT and CDR2 FQNNGV. CDR3 in amino acids: CASSLVGQGKTYEQYF. The CDR3 DNA is TGTGCCAGCAGCTTAGTTGGGCAGGGTAAAACCTACGAGCAGTACTTC.

The rearrangement joins TRBV6-5 to TRBJ2-7, with D perhaps TRBD1 (6 bases). Germline V gives CDR1 MNHEY, CDR2 SVGAGI. Trimming pared 7 bases from V and 5 bases from J, leaving 9 bases between. The CDR3 length is 11 residues. CDR3 nucleotides: TGTGCCAGCATGGGACACGACGAGCAGTACTTC. It is translated as CASMGHDEQYF.

The chain links TRBV11-2 to TRBJ2-3; 9 bases agree with TRBD2. Germline-derived CDR1 and CDR2 are SGHAT and FQNNGV. Trimming at V came to 1 base and at J to 2 bases, leaving 4 bases not matched to a gene. The CDR3 is made up of 16 amino acids. CDR3 sequence (DNA): TGTGCCAGCAGCTTAGCACCTAGCGGGAACACAGATACGCAGTATTTT. Translating it yields CASSLAPSGNTDTQYF.

The J gene is TRBJ1-3, the V gene TRBV18; possibly TRBD1 for D (5 bases). The V gene's germline CDR1 is KGHSH and CDR2 LQKENI. The CDR3 covers 16 residues. V lost 3 bases, J lost 8 bases, and 20 bases lay in between. The CDR3 DNA follows: TGTGCCAGCTCACCCACCCAGGGATATGCGGTAGACACCATATATTTT. It translates to CASSPTQGYAVDTIYF. The whole variable domain, remainder taken from reference TRBV18 and TRBJ1-3, is NAGVMQNPRHLVRRRGQEARLRCSPMKGHSHVYWYRQLPEEGLKFMVYLQKENIIDESGMPKERFSAEFPKEGPSILRIQQVVRGDSAAYFCASSPTQGYAVDTIYFGEGSWLTVV.

The rearrangement uses TRBV4-3 and TRBJ2-3; 8 nucleotides line up with TRBD1. V was pared by 9 bases and J by 6 bases, with 11 bases of the junction left unmatched. CDR1 and CDR2 (germline): LGHNA, YSLEER. The CDR3 sequence is 14 residues long. The CDR3 DNA follows: TGCGCCAGTCGACAGGGGCACTCCTTGGATACGCAGTATTTT. This encodes CASRQGHSLDTQYF.

The chain recombines TRBV14 with TRBJ2-2; 9 nucleotides match TRBD1. V shed 4 bases, J shed 5 bases, and the junction held 5 bases outside the gene matches. In germline, CDR1 is SGHDN, CDR2 FVKESK. CDR3 length: 15 residues. CDR3 sequence: CASSLGTGRTGELFF. The CDR3 bases are TGTGCCAGCAGCCTAGGGACAGGGAGAACCGGGGAGCTGTTTTTT.

The chain is built from TRBV5-6 and TRBJ2-7, with a weak D call TRBD1 (6 bases). The CDR3 consists of 14 residues. Germline V gene sequence: CDR1 SGHDT, CDR2 YYEEEE. V dropped 0 bases and J dropped 3 bases, with 10 bases sitting between them. For the CDR3, the DNA is TGTGCCAGCAGCTTGGGACAGGTCCACTACGAGCAGTACTTC. Amino acid sequence: CASSLGQVHYEQYF.

This clone occurred a few times. The chain recombines TRBV11-2 with TRBJ2-2; a weak D match, TRBD2 (6 bases). The CDR3 totals 15 residues. V was clipped by 6 bases and J by 0 bases, with 11 bases between them. Germline values: CDR1 SGHAT, CDR2 FQNNGV. In nucleotides, the CDR3 is TGTGCCAGCAGGGGGGGACGAACGAACACCGGGGAGCTGTTTTTT. Protein: CASRGGRTNTGELFF.

V and J are TRBV9 and TRBJ1-2; D uncertain. The CDR3 consists of 14 residues. CDR1 SGDLS and CDR2 YYNGEE come from the germline V gene. Trimming shortened V by 0 bases and J by 2 bases, and 8 bases separated the two germline ends. The CDR3 region is CASSVAPENYGYTF. CDR3 nucleotides: TGTGCCAGCAGCGTAGCCCCGGAGAACTATGGCTACACCTTC.

The gene calls are TRBV5-1 and TRBJ1-4; the match to TRBD1 covers 7 bases. This CDR3 is 15 amino acids long. J gave up 4 bases and V 1 base, and 4 bases lay outside the gene matches. The germline V gene has CDR1 SGHRS and CDR2 YFSETQ. CDR3 nucleotides: TGCGCCAGCAGCTTGTTCGACAGGGATAATGAAAAACTGTTTTTT. It yields the protein CASSLFDRDNEKLFF.

The chain links TRBV5-4 to TRBJ2-7, with TRBD2 matching over 11 bases. The germline CDR1 and CDR2 sequences are SGHNT and YYREEE (reference sequence). J gave up 6 bases and V 4 bases, and 6 bases lay outside the gene matches. This CDR3 has 14 amino acids. In nucleotides, the CDR3 is TGTGCCAGCAGCATCCCCGGGACTAGCGGCGAGCAGTACTTC. It specifies CASSIPGTSGEQYF.

The CDR3 bases are TGTGCCAGCAGTGAGGGGCGCGAGCAGTACTTC. Translating gives CASSEGREQYF. The chain combines TRBV6-1 with TRBJ2-7; TRBD1 is a possible D gene (5 bases). There are 11 residues in the CDR3. Germline CDR1 and CDR2: MNHNS and SASEGT. Deletions cut 3 bases from V and 6 bases from J, with 6 bases between.

This clone was seen a single time. V gene TRBV7-9 combines with J gene TRBJ1-1; a weak D match, TRBD1 (5 bases). Trimming took off 2 bases at V and 0 bases at J, with 13 bases between the two ends. Germline V gene data show CDR1 as SEHNR and CDR2 as FQNEAQ (reference sequence). The CDR3 loop spans 16 amino acids. The CDR3 DNA reads as TGTGCCAGCAGCTTATGGGGCCTAGATATGAACACTGAAGCTTTCTTT. The encoded protein is CASSLWGLDMNTEAFF. The full variable domain, completed using reference TRBV7-9 and TRBJ1-1, is DTGVSQNPRHKITKRGQNVTFRCDPISEHNRLYWYRQTLGQGPEFLTYFQNEAQLEKSRLLSDRFSAERPKGSFSTLEIQRTEQGDSAMYLCASSLWGLDMNTEAFFGQGTRLTVV.

V is TRBV20-1 and J is TRBJ2-3, with unresolved D. V was shortened by 4 bases and J by 4 bases, with 6 bases between the two germline ends. There are 11 residues in the CDR3. Germline V gives CDR1 DFQATT, CDR2 SNEGSKA (reference sequence). CDR3 nucleotide sequence: TGCAGTGCTACTACGTCAGATACGCAGTATTTT. Encoded protein: CSATTSDTQYF.

This chain connects TRBV7-2 to TRBJ2-1; D not resolved. V lost 1 base, J lost 7 bases, and 11 bases lay in between. The V gene's germline CDR1 is SGHTA and CDR2 FQGNSA. The CDR3 consists of 14 residues. The CDR3 is CASSLVVTRNEQFF. In DNA, the CDR3 is TGTGCCAGCAGCTTAGTAGTCACTCGGAATGAGCAGTTCTTC.

The chain combines TRBV20-1 with TRBJ1-5; D remains ambiguous. Germline CDR1 reads DFQATT; CDR2 reads SNEGSKA (reference sequence). Between the trimmed V and J ends, which lost 3 bases and 0 bases, there was a span of 18 bases. There are 17 residues in the CDR3. The CDR3 is CSASVAGGRNSNQPQHF. The CDR3 DNA follows: TGCAGTGCTAGTGTGGCGGGAGGCAGAAATAGCAATCAGCCCCAGCATTTT.

This sequence joins TRBV3-1 (or the pseudogene TRBV3-2) and TRBJ1-5, with TRBD1 identical over 8 bases. Germline-derived CDR1 and CDR2 are LGHDT and YNNKEL (reference sequence). Trimming cost V 2 bases and J 1 base; bases outside gene matches: 4. CDR3 length: 16 amino acids. The CDR3 loop reads CASSQSDRGSNQPQHF. The CDR3 DNA sequence: TGTGCCAGCAGCCAATCTGACAGGGGAAGCAATCAGCCCCAGCATTTT.

DNA for the CDR3: TGTGCCAGCAGTTATTACTTTGGGAGTAGCGGGGAGACCCAGTACTTC. This encodes CASSYYFGSSGETQYF. This chain uses TRBV6-5 with TRBJ2-5; 7 positions agree with TRBD2. CDR3 length: 16 amino acids. Germline CDR1 and CDR2: MNHEY and SVGAGI. V lost 3 bases and J lost 5; bases outside the gene matches: 12.

This clone was observed a single time. The J gene is TRBJ2-1, the V gene TRBV11-2, with D perhaps matching TRBD1 (5 bases). This CDR3 is 15 amino acids long. The V gene lost 5 bases and the J gene lost 1 base, with 12 bases spanning the gap. Germline-derived CDR1 and CDR2 are SGHAT and FQNNGV. CDR3 DNA sequence: TGTGCCAGCAGCATCTACAGGCGTTCCTACAATGAGCAGTTCTTC. It is translated as CASSIYRRSYNEQFF.